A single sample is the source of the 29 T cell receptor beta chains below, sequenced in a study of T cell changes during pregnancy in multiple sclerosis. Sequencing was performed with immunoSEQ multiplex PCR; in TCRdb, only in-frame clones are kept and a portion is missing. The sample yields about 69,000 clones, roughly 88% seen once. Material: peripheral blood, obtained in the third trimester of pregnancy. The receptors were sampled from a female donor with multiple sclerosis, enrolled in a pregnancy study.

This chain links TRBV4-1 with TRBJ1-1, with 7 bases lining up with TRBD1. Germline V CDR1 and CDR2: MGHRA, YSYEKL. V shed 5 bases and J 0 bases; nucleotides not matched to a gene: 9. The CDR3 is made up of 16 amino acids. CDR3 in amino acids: CASSSRQGRMNTEAFF. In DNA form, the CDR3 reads TGCGCCAGCAGCTCCCGACAGGGAAGGATGAACACTGAAGCTTTCTTT.

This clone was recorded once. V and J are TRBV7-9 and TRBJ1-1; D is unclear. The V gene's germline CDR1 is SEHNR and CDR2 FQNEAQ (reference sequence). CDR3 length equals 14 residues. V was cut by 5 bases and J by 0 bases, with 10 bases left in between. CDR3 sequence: CASSRGRVNTEAFF. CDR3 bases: TGTGCCAGCAGCCGAGGGAGGGTGAACACTGAAGCTTTCTTT.

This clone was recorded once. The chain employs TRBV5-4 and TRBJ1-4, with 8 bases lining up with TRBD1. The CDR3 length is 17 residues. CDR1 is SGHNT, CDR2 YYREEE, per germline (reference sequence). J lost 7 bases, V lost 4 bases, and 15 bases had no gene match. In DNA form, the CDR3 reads TGTGCCAGCAGCCGACAACCCACCGGGACAGGATCTGAAAAACTGTTTTTT. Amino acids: CASSRQPTGTGSEKLFF. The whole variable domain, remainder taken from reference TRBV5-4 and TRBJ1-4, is ETGVTQSPTHLIKTRGQQVTLRCSSQSGHNTVSWYQQALGQGPQFIFQYYREEENGRGNFPPRFSGLQFPNYSSELNVNALELDDSALYLCASSRQPTGTGSEKLFFGSGTQLSVL.

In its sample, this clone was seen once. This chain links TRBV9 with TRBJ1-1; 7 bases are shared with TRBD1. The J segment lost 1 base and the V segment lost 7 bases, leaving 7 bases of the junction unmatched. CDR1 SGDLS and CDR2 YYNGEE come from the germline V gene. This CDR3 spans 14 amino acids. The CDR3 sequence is CASGPGTENTEAFF. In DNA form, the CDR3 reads TGTGCCAGCGGACCCGGGACAGAGAACACTGAAGCTTTCTTT. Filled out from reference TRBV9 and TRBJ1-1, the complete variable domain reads DSGVTQTPKHLITATGQRVTLRCSPRSGDLSVYWYQQSLDQGLQFLIQYYNGEERAKGNILERFSAQQFPDLHSELNLSSLELGDSALYFCASGPGTENTEAFFGQGTRLTVV.

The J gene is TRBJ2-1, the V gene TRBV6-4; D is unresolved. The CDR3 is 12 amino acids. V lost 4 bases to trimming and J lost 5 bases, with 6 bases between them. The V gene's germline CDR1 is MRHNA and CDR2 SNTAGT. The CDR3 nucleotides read TGTGCCAGCAGTGTTGGCAACAATGAGCAGTTCTTC. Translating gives CASSVGNNEQFF.

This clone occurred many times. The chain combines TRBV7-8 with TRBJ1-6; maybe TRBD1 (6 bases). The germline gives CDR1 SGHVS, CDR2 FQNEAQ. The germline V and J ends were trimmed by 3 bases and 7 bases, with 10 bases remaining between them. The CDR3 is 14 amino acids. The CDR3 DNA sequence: TGTGCCAGCAGCTTCCGGACAGACAATTCACCCCTCCACTTT. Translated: CASSFRTDNSPLHF.

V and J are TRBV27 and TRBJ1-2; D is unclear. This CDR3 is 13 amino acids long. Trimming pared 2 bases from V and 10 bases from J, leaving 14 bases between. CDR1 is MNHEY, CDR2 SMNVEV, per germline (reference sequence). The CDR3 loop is CASSLLRGSDYTF. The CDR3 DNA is TGTGCCAGCAGTTTACTTCGAGGGTCAGACTACACCTTC.

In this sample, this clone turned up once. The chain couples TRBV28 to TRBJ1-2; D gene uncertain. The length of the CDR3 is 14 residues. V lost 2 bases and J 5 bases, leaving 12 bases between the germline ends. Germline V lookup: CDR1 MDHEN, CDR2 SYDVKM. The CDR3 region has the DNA TGTGCCAGCAGTTTAATGACTGAGATTTATGGCTACACCTTC. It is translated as CASSLMTEIYGYTF.

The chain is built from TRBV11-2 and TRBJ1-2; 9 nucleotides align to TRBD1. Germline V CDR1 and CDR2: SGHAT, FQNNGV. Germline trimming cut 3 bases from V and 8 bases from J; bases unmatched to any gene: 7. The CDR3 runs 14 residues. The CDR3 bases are TGTGCCAGCAGCTTGAACCGGGACAGGGAAGGCTACACCTTC. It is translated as CASSLNRDREGYTF.

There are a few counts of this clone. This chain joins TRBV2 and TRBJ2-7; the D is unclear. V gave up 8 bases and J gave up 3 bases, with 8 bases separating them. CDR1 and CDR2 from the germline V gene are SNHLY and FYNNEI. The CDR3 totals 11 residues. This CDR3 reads CASSQFYEQYF. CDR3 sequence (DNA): TGTGCCAGCTCACAGTTCTACGAGCAGTACTTC.

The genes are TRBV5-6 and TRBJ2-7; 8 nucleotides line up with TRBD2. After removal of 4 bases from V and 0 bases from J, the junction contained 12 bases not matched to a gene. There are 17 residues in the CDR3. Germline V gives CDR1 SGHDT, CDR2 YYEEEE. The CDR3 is CASSRSTSALSSYEQYF. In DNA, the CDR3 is TGTGCCAGCAGCCGCTCGACTAGCGCTTTGAGCTCCTACGAGCAGTACTTC.

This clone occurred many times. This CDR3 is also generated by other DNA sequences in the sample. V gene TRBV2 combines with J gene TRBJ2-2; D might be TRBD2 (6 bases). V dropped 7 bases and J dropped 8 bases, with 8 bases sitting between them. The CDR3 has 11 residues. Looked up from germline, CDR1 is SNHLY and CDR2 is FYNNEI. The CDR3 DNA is TGTGCCAGCACTGGAGGGGGGGAGCTGTTTTTT. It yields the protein CASTGGGELFF.

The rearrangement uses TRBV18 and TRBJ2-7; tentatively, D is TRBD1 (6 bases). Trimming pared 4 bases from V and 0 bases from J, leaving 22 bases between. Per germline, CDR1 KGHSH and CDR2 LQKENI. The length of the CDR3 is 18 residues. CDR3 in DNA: TGTGCCAGCTCACGGGCCTCCCCCAGGGGTCTGTACTCCTACGAGCAGTACTTC. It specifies CASSRASPRGLYSYEQYF.

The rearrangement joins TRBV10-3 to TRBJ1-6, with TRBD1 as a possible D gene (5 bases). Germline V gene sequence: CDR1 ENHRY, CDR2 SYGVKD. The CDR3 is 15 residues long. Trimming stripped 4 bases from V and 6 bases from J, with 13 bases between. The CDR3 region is CAISGRGEGNSPLHF. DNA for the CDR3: TGTGCCATCAGTGGAAGAGGGGAGGGTAATTCACCCCTCCACTTT.

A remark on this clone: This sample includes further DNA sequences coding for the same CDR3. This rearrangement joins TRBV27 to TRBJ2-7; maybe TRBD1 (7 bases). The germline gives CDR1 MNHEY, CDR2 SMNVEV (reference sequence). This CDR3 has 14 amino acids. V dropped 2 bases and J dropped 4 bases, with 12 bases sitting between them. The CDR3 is CASSLRQGGYEQYF. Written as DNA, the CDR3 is TGTGCCAGCAGTTTAAGACAGGGAGGTTACGAGCAGTACTTC.

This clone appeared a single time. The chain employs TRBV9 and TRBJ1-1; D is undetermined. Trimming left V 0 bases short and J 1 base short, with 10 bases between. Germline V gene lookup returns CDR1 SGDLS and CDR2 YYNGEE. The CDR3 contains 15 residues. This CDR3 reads CASSVGSSWNTEAFF. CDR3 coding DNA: TGTGCCAGCAGCGTAGGGAGCTCCTGGAACACTGAAGCTTTCTTT.

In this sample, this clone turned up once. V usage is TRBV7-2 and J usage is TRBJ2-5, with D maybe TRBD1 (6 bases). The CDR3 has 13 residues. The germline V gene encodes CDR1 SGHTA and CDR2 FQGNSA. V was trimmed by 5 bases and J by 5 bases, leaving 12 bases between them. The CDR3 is CASSDHRVETQYF. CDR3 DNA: TGTGCCAGCAGCGACCACAGGGTGGAGACCCAGTACTTC.

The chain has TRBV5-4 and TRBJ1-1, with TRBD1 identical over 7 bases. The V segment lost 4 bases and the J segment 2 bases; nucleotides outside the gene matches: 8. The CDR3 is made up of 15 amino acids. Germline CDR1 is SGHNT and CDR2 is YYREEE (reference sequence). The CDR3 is CASSPRQGTNTEAFF. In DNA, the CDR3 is TGTGCCAGCAGCCCCCGACAGGGAACTAACACTGAAGCTTTCTTT.

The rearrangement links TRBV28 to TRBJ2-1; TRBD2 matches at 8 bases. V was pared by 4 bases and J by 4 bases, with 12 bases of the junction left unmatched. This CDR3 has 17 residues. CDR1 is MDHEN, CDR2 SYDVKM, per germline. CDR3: CASSSTGLAGSYNEQFF. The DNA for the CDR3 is TGTGCCAGCAGTTCGACCGGGCTAGCGGGTTCATACAATGAGCAGTTCTTC.

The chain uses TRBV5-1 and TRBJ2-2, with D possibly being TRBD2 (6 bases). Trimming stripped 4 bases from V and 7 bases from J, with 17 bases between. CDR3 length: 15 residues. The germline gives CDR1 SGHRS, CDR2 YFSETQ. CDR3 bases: TGCGCCAGCAGCCGAGTTGGAGGGAGGAGCGGGGAGCTGTTTTTT. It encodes CASSRVGGRSGELFF.

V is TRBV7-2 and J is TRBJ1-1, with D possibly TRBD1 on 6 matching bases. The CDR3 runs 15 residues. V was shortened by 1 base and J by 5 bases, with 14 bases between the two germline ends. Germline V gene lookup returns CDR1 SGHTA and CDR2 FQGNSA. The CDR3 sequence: CASSLVWGTRTEAFF. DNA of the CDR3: TGTGCCAGCAGCTTAGTGTGGGGGACACGGACTGAAGCTTTCTTT. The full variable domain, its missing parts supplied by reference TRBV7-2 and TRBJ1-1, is GAGVSQSPSNKVTEKGKDVELRCDPISGHTALYWYRQSLGQGLEFLIYFQGNSAPDKSGLPSDRFSAERTGGSVSTLTIQRTQQEDSAVYLCASSLVWGTRTEAFFGQGTRLTVV.

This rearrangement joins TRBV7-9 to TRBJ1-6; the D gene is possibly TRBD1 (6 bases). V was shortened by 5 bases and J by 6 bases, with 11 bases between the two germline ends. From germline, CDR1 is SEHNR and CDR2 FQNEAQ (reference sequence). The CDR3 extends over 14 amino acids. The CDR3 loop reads CASSRGGRNSPLHF. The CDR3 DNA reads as TGTGCCAGCAGCCGGGGGGGCCGTAATTCACCCCTCCACTTT.

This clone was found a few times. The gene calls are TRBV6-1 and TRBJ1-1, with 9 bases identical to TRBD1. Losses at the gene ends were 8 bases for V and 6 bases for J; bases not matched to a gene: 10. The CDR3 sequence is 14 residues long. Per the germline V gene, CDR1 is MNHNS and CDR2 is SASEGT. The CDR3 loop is CASGIQGAVPEAFF. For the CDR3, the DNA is TGTGCCAGCGGTATACAGGGGGCGGTCCCTGAAGCTTTCTTT.

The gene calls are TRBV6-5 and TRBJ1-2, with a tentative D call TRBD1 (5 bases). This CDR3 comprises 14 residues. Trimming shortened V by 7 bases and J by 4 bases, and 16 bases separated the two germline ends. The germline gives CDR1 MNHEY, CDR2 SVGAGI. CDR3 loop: CASTAWGGTYGYTF. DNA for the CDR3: TGTGCCAGCACCGCCTGGGGGGGGACCTATGGCTACACCTTC.

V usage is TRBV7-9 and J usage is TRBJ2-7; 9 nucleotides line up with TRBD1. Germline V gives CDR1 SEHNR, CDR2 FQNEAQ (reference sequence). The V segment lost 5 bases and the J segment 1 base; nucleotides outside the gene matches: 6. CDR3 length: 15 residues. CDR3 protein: CASSVGQGKSYEQYF. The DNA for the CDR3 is TGTGCCAGCAGCGTGGGACAGGGAAAGTCCTACGAGCAGTACTTC.

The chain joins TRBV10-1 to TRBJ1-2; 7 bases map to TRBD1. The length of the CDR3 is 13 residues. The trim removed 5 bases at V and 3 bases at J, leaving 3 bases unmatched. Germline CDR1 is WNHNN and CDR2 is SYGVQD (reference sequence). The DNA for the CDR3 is TGCGCCAGCAGTCTCGACAGGGACTATGGCTACACCTTC. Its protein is CASSLDRDYGYTF.

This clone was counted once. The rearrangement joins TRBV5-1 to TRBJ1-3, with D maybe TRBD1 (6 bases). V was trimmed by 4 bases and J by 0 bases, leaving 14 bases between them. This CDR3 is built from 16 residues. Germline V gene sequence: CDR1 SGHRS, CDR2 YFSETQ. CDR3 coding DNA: TGCGCCAGCAGCCCGGACAGTTCCTACTCTGGAAACACCATATATTTT. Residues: CASSPDSSYSGNTIYF.

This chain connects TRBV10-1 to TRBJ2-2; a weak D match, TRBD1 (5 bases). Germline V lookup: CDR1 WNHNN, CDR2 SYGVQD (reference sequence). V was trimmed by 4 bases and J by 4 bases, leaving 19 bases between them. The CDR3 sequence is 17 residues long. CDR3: CASSVKQGRGGTGELFF. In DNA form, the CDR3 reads TGCGCCAGCAGTGTCAAGCAGGGCCGCGGTGGCACCGGGGAGCTGTTTTTT.

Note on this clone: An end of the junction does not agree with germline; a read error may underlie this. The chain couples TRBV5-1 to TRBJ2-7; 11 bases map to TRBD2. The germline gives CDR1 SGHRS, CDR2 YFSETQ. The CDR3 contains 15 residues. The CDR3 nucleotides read TGCGCCAGCAGCTTGGGGACCCAGACTAGCGGGGATTACAACTTC. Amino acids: CASSLGTQTSGDYNF. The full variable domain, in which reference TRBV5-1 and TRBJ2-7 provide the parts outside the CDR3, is KAGVTQTPRYLIKTRGQQVTLSCSPISGHRSVSWYQQTPGQGLQFLFEYFSETQRNKGNFPGRFSGRQFSNSRSEMNVSTLELGDSALYLCASSLGTQTSGDYNFGPGTRLTVT.